This T cell receptor (beta chain) was identified in a study of blood T cell repertoires in COVID-19. Background on the study: From T cells, B-cell-depleted T cells, or PBMCs came the material, which was cDNA or gDNA.

Repertoires were generated with immunoSEQ multiplex PCR, while TCRdb's copy carries only in-frame clones and drops some. The sample lists tens of thousands of clones; 88% were seen once. J was trimmed by 3 bases and V by 6 bases; bases with no gene match: 16. Germline lookup yields CDR1 ENHRY and CDR2 SYGVKD. This CDR3 contains 20 residues. Material: peripheral blood. The V call is TRBV10-3, the J call TRBJ2-2; 13 bases are a match to TRBD2. This TCR derives from a woman aged 45-65 years with active or convalescent COVID-19. The CDR3, as DNA: TGTGCCATCAGGCCGGGAATGGGACTAGCGGGAAAATTGGACACCGGGGAGCTGTTTTTT. This gives the protein CAIRPGMGLAGKLDTGELFF.